This T cell receptor (beta chain) was documented in a study of identical twins. This clonotype was observed a handful of times. V was cut by 2 bases and J by 4 bases, with 6 bases left in between. Germline assignment: CDR1 SGHTA and CDR2 FQGNSA. This CDR3 region has 13 residues. TCRdb redid the calling of the 5' RACE reads with MiXCR, one entry per CDR3 protein. The table lists a few hundred thousand distinct CDR3 sequences, roughly an eighth of them singletons, with around 0.98% in the top ten. These data were also filed under a second study, of yellow fever vaccine responses in identical twins. That investigation notes: Reports say the vaccine T cell response in twins looked partly convergent and partly personalized.

This TCR was sampled from a woman between 18 and 29 years old in good health. The source material was CD4+ T cells sorted from blood. This sequence joins TRBV7-2 and TRBJ2-1; D not certain. DNA of the CDR3: TGTGCCAGCAGCTTAACTATTTACAATGAGCAGTTCTTC. It specifies CASSLTIYNEQFF.